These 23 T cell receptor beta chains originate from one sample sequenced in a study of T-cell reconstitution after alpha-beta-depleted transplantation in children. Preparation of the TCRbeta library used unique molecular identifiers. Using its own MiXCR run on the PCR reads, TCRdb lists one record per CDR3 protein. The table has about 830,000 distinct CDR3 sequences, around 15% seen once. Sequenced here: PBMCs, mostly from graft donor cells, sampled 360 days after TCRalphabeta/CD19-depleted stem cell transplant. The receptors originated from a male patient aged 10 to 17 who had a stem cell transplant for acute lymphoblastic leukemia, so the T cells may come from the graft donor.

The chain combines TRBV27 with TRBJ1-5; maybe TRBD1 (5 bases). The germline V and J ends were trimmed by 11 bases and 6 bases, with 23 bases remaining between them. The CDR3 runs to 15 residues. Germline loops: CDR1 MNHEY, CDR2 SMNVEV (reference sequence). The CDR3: CAASSRGGLSQPQHF. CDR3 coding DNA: TGTGCCGCCAGTTCGCGGGGCGGATTGTCTCAGCCCCAGCATTTT.

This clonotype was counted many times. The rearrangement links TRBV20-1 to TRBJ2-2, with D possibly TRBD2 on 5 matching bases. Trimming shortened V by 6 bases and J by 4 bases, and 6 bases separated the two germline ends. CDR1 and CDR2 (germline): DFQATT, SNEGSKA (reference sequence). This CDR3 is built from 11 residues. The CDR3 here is CSARGTGELFF. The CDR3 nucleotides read TGCAGTGCCCGGGGCACCGGGGAGCTGTTTTTT.

The CDR3 loop is CASSRETSGRARRSYEQYF. Here the CDR3 DNA reads TGTGCCAGCAGCAGGGAGACTAGCGGGAGGGCCAGGAGGTCCTACGAGCAGTACTTC. This rearrangement joins TRBV12-3 or TRBV12-4 to TRBJ2-7; TRBD2 matches 14 bases. V dropped 6 bases and J dropped 1; count of bases not matched to a gene: 14. CDR3 length equals 19 residues.

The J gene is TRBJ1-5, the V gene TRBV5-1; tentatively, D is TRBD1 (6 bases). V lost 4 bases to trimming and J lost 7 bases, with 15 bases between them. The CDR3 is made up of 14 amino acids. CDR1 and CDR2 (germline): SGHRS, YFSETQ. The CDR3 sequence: CASSPQGGRQPQHF. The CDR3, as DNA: TGCGCCAGCAGCCCACAGGGCGGGCGACAGCCCCAGCATTTT.

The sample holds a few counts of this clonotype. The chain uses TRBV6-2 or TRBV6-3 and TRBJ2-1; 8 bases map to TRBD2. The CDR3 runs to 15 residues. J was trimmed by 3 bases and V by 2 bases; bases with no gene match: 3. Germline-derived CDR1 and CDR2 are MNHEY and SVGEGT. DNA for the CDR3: TGTGCCAGCAGTTACCCCGGGACTAGCTACAATGAGCAGTTCTTC. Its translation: CASSYPGTSYNEQFF.

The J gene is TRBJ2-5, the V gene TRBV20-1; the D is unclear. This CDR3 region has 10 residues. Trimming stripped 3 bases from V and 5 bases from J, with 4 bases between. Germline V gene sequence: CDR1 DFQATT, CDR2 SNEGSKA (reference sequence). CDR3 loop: CSASSETQYF. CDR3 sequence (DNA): TGCAGTGCTAGTTCCGAGACCCAGTACTTC.

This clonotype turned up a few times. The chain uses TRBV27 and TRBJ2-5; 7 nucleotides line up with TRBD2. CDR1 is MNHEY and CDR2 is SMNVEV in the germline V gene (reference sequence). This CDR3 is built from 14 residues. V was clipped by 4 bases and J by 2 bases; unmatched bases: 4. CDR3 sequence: CASSWREPQETQYF. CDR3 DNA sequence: TGTGCCAGCAGTTGGCGGGAGCCACAAGAGACCCAGTACTTC.

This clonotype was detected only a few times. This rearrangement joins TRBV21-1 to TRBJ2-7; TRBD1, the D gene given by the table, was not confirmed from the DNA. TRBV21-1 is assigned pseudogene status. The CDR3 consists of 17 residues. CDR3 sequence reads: CASSKLRRNPLVYEQYF. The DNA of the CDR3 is TGTGCCAGCAGCAAATTACGTCGGAACCCCCTGGTCTACGAGCAGTACTTC.

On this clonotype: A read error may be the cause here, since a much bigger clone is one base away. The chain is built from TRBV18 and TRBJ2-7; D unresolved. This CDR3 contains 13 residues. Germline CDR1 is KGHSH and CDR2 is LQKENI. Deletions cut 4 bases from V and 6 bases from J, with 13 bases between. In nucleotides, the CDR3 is TGTGCCAGCTCACAAGGGCTCTTGGGCGAGCAGTACTTC. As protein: CASSQGLLGEQYF. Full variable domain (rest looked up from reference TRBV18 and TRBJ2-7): NAGVMQNPRHLVRRRGQEARLRCSPMKGHSHVYWYRQLPEEGLKFMVYLQKENIIDESGMPKERFSAEFPKEGPSILRIQQVVRGDSAAYFCASSQGLLGEQYFGPGTRLTVT.

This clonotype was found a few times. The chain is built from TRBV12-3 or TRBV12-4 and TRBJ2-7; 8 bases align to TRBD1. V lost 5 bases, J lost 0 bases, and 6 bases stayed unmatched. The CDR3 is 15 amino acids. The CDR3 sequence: CASSPDRELSYEQYF. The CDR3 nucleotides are TGTGCCAGCAGTCCGGACAGGGAGCTCTCCTACGAGCAGTACTTC.

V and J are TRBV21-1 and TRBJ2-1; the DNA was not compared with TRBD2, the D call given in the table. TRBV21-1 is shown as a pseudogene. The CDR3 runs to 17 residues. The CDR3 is CASSKALLVGRSNEQFF. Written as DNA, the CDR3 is TGTGCCAGCAGCAAAGCGCTTTTAGTCGGGAGGAGCAATGAGCAGTTCTTC.

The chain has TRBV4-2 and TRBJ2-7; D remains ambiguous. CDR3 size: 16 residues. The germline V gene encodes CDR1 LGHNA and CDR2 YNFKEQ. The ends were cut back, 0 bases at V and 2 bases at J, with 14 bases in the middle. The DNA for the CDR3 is TGTGCCAGCAGCCAAGATCTAGGGCCCATTGCCTACGAGCAGTACTTC. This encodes CASSQDLGPIAYEQYF.

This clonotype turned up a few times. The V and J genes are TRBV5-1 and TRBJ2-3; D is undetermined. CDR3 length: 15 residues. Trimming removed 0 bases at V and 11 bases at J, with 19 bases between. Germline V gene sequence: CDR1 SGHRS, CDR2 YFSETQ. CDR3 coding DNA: TGCGCCAGCAGCTTGGGCGCCCAACGACCCCCTCAGCAGTATTTT. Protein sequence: CASSLGAQRPPQQYF.

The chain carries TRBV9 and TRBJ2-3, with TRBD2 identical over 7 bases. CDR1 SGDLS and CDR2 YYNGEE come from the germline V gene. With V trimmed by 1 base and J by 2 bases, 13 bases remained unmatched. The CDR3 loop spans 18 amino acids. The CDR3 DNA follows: TGTGCCAGCAGCGTATTCCCTGATGGCGGGAGTTCCACAGATACGCAGTATTTT. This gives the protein CASSVFPDGGSSTDTQYF.

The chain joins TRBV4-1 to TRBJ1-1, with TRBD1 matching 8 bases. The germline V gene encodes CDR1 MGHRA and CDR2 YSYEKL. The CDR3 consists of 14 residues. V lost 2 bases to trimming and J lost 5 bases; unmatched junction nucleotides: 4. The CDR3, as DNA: TGCGCCAGCAGCCAACGGACAGGGAGAACTGAAGCTTTCTTT. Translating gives CASSQRTGRTEAFF.

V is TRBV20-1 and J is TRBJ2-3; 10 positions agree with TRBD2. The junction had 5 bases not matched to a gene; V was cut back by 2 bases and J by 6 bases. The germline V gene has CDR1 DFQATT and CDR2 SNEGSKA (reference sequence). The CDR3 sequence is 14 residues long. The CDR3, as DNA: TGCAGTGCTAGATCTAGCGGGAGAGGGGATACGCAGTATTTT. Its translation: CSARSSGRGDTQYF.

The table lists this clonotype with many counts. CDR3 region: CSGDRGNTEAFF. The CDR3 DNA reads TGCAGCGGCGACCGGGGGAACACTGAAGCTTTCTTT. V usage is TRBV29-1 and J usage is TRBJ1-1; the D is unclear. The CDR3 extends over 12 amino acids. Germline CDR1 reads SQVTM; CDR2 reads ANQGSEA. Deletions cut 7 bases from V and 1 base from J, with 10 bases between. The complete variable domain, with remaining parts taken from reference TRBV29-1 and TRBJ1-1, reads SAVISQKPSRDICQRGTSLTIQCQVDSQVTMMFWYRQQPGQSLTLIATANQGSEATYESGFVIDKFPISRPNLTFSTLTVSNMSPEDSSIYLCSGDRGNTEAFFGQGTRLTVV.

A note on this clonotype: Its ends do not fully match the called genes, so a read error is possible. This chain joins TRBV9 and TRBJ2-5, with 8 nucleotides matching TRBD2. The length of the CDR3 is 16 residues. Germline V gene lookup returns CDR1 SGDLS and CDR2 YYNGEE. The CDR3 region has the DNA TGTGCCAGCAGCGCGGGAGGGTCAGACTACCAAGTGACCCAGTACTTC. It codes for CASSAGGSDYQVTQYF.

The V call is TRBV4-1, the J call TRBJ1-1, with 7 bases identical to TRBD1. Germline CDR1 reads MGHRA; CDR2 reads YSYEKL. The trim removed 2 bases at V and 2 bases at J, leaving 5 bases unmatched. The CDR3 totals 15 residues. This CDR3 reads CASSQPRQGNTEAFF. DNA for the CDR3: TGCGCCAGCAGCCAACCGAGACAGGGAAACACTGAAGCTTTCTTT.

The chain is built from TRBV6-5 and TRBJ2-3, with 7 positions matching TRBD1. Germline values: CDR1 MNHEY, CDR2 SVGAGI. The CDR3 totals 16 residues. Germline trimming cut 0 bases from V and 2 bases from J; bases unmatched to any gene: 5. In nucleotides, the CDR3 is TGTGCCAGCAGTTACTCGGGACAGTCTTTCACAGATACGCAGTATTTT. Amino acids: CASSYSGQSFTDTQYF.

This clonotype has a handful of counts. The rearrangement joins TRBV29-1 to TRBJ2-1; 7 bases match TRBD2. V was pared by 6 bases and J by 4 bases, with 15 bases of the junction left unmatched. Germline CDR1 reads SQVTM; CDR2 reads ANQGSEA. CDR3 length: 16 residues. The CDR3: CSVALTAGVGYNEQFF. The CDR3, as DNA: TGCAGCGTCGCTCTCACGGCGGGAGTTGGGTACAATGAGCAGTTCTTC.

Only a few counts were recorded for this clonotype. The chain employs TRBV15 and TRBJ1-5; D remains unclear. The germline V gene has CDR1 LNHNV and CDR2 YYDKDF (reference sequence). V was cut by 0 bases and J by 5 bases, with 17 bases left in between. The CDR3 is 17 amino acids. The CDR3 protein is CATSRDPTPQLHQPQHF. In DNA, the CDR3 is TGTGCCACCAGCAGAGACCCGACGCCACAGCTTCATCAGCCCCAGCATTTT.

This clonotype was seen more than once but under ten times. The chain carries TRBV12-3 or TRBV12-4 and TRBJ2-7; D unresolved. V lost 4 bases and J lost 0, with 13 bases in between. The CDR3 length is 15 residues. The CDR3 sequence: CASSYLGVGSYEQYF. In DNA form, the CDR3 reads TGTGCCAGCAGTTACCTTGGGGTAGGCTCCTACGAGCAGTACTTC.